Following are 19 T cell receptor beta chains from one sample sequenced in a study of OX40 agonist ivuxolimab in advanced cancers. Clones were read by immunoSEQ multiplex PCR, and TCRdb kept only the in-frame ones, dropping some. The sample carries over 85,000 clones, 86% recorded once. The material sequenced was CD4+ or CD8+ T cells sorted from blood, taken in a trial of the OX40 agonist ivuxolimab. The origin of the receptors is an adult with an advanced solid tumor such as melanoma, head and neck, liver or kidney cancer.

The chain uses TRBV7-8 and TRBJ1-5, with unresolved D. V dropped 1 base and J dropped 4 bases, with 8 bases sitting between them. Germline lookup yields CDR1 SGHVS and CDR2 FQNEAQ. The CDR3 covers 14 residues. The CDR3 nucleotides read TGTGCCAGCAGCTTAGGACGCCAAAATCAGCCCCAGCATTTT. Residues: CASSLGRQNQPQHF.

This clone has just one count. The chain employs TRBV6-4 and TRBJ2-1, with TRBD2 as a possible D gene (6 bases). The CDR3 consists of 15 residues. Germline-derived CDR1 and CDR2 are MRHNA and SNTAGT. With 3 bases removed from V and 2 bases from J, the gap between germline ends came to 11 bases. CDR3 region: CASSELGGTYNEQFF. The CDR3 bases are TGTGCCAGCAGTGAGCTGGGCGGGACCTACAATGAGCAGTTCTTC.

The gene calls are TRBV11-3 and TRBJ1-1; TRBD1 aligns across 7 bases. After removal of 5 bases from V and 4 bases from J, the junction contained 13 bases not matched to a gene. The CDR3 consists of 16 residues. CDR1 is SGHNT and CDR2 is YENEEA in the germline V gene. CDR3 in amino acids: CASSPGGGREGTEAFF. CDR3 in DNA: TGTGCCAGCAGCCCAGGAGGGGGCAGGGAAGGCACTGAAGCTTTCTTT.

The chain links TRBV6-6 to TRBJ1-6; TRBD1 might be the D (5 bases). Between the trimmed V and J ends, which lost 8 bases and 8 bases, there was a span of 13 bases. The germline V gene encodes CDR1 MNHNY and CDR2 SVGAGI (reference sequence). This CDR3 comprises 13 residues. The CDR3 is CASRIGADSPLHF. As DNA, the CDR3 is TGTGCCAGCCGTATTGGGGCGGATTCACCCCTCCACTTT.

V is TRBV5-1 and J is TRBJ1-2, with D hard to call. From germline, CDR1 is SGHRS and CDR2 YFSETQ. This CDR3 has 13 residues. The germline V and J ends were trimmed by 0 bases and 8 bases, with 11 bases remaining between them. CDR3 in amino acids: CASSLGRAHGYTF. Here the CDR3 DNA reads TGCGCCAGCAGCTTGGGGAGGGCTCACGGCTACACCTTC.

This clone has just one count. V and J are TRBV5-1 and TRBJ2-3; D is uncertain. CDR1 is SGHRS and CDR2 is YFSETQ in the germline V gene. This CDR3 is 13 amino acids long. The V end lost 4 bases, the J end lost 6 bases, and 12 bases lay between the germline ends. CDR3 in DNA: TGCGCCAGCAGCCGGCAGATTCTGGATACGCAGTATTTT. Its protein is CASSRQILDTQYF.

The V call is TRBV6-4, the J call TRBJ2-1, with 12 bases matching TRBD2. The germline V gene has CDR1 MRHNA and CDR2 SNTAGT. The CDR3 runs 14 residues. V shed 6 bases, J shed 5 bases, and the junction held 2 bases outside the gene matches. The CDR3 nucleotides read TGTGCCAGCAGGCGGACTAGCGGGAACAATGAGCAGTTCTTC. It specifies CASRRTSGNNEQFF.

J is TRBJ1-2 and V is TRBV19, with D unresolved. Per the germline V gene, CDR1 is LNHDA and CDR2 is SQIVND (reference sequence). Deletions cut 6 bases from V and 8 bases from J, with 16 bases between. The CDR3 totals 13 residues. The CDR3 loop reads CASRGRLKEGYTF. The CDR3 nucleotides are TGTGCCAGTAGGGGCAGGCTAAAAGAGGGCTACACCTTC.

This rearrangement joins TRBV4-1 to TRBJ2-5; D perhaps matches TRBD2 (6 bases). Germline loops: CDR1 MGHRA, CDR2 YSYEKL. V was cut by 0 bases and J by 4 bases, with 18 bases left in between. The CDR3 has 17 amino acids. CDR3 in DNA: TGCGCCAGCAGCCAAGATAGCCGGGAGAGGGCAGGAGAGACCCAGTACTTC. Amino acid sequence: CASSQDSRERAGETQYF.

In its sample, this clone was seen once. This rearrangement joins TRBV30 to TRBJ1-3; a possible D gene is TRBD1 (5 bases). Germline-derived CDR1 and CDR2 are GTSNPN and SVGIG (reference sequence). V lost 2 bases to trimming and J lost 0 bases, with 11 bases between them. The length of the CDR3 is 15 residues. CDR3 in DNA: TGTGCCTGGAGTATAACAGGAACCTCTGGAAACACCATATATTTT. Amino acids: CAWSITGTSGNTIYF.

J is TRBJ1-2 and V is TRBV19; D is perhaps TRBD1 (6 bases). Germline CDR1 LNHDA, CDR2 SQIVND (reference sequence). The CDR3 covers 13 residues. The V gene lost 5 bases and the J gene lost 1 base, with 8 bases spanning the gap. The CDR3: CASSPQGNYGYTF. Written as DNA, the CDR3 is TGTGCCAGTAGTCCACAGGGTAACTATGGCTACACCTTC.

V gene TRBV6-1 combines with J gene TRBJ1-5; 7 nucleotides match TRBD1. Germline assignment: CDR1 MNHNS and CDR2 SASEGT. CDR3 length equals 15 residues. J gave up 6 bases and V 4 bases, and 9 bases lay outside the gene matches. Written as DNA, the CDR3 is TGTGCCAGCAGTGTGACTCCGACAGGGTTTCAGCCCCAGCATTTT. Its protein product is CASSVTPTGFQPQHF.

The chain combines TRBV7-9 with TRBJ1-2, with 9 bases identical to TRBD1. Germline V lookup: CDR1 SEHNR, CDR2 FQNEAQ (reference sequence). The CDR3 consists of 14 residues. Trimming at V came to 6 bases and at J to 8 bases, leaving 10 bases not matched to a gene. CDR3 loop: CASSRLRDRVGYTF. CDR3 DNA sequence: TGTGCCAGCAGTCGATTACGGGACAGGGTCGGCTACACCTTC. Based on the CDR3 plus reference TRBV7-9 and TRBJ1-2, the full variable domain is DTGVSQNPRHKITKRGQNVTFRCDPISEHNRLYWYRQTLGQGPEFLTYFQNEAQLEKSRLLSDRFSAERPKGSFSTLEIQRTEQGDSAMYLCASSRLRDRVGYTFGSGTRLTVV.

V gene TRBV6-6 combines with J gene TRBJ2-7; D might be TRBD2 (5 bases). The V gene's germline CDR1 is MNHNY and CDR2 SVGAGI (reference sequence). The CDR3 has 12 amino acids. Trimming took off 6 bases at V and 4 bases at J, with 10 bases between the two ends. The CDR3 nucleotides are TGTGCCAGCAGCCCGGACTTGTACGAGCAGTACTTC. It is translated as CASSPDLYEQYF.

The chain joins TRBV10-3 to TRBJ2-7, with 7 bases that match TRBD1. The germline V gene has CDR1 ENHRY and CDR2 SYGVKD. The CDR3 loop spans 14 amino acids. The junction had 7 bases not matched to a gene; V was cut back by 7 bases and J by 1 base. The CDR3 nucleotides read TGTGCCATCAATCGACAGGGCGAATCCTACGAGCAGTACTTC. Its protein is CAINRQGESYEQYF.

The chain combines TRBV7-8 with TRBJ2-3; D is uncertain. Trimming left V 4 bases short and J 0 bases short, with 5 bases between. The CDR3 covers 13 residues. Germline CDR1 is SGHVS and CDR2 is FQNEAQ. The CDR3 reads CASSSTSTDTQYF. CDR3 nucleotides: TGTGCCAGCAGCTCAACTAGCACAGATACGCAGTATTTT.

The rearrangement uses TRBV6-1 and TRBJ1-2; the D is unclear. V was trimmed by 0 bases and J by 7 bases, leaving 6 bases between them. The CDR3 extends over 12 amino acids. Per germline, CDR1 MNHNS and CDR2 SASEGT. CDR3 in amino acids: CASSEAWGGYTF. The CDR3 DNA follows: TGTGCCAGCAGTGAAGCGTGGGGTGGCTACACCTTC.

The V call is TRBV6-4, the J call TRBJ2-3; possibly TRBD2 for D (7 bases). Deletions cut 1 base from V and 4 bases from J, with 18 bases between. CDR1 and CDR2 from the germline V gene are MRHNA and SNTAGT. The CDR3 is made up of 17 amino acids. The CDR3 DNA reads TGTGCCAGCAGTGACTTGGGCGGGGGCAGAAACTCAGATACGCAGTATTTT. This gives the protein CASSDLGGGRNSDTQYF.

This clone showed up just a few times. The J gene is TRBJ1-1, the V gene TRBV6-1; D unclear. The CDR3 contains 13 residues. Germline V gene sequence: CDR1 MNHNS, CDR2 SASEGT. Trimming took 7 bases from V and 1 from J, leaving 10 bases between them. The CDR3 sequence: CASTSRSNTEAFF. DNA for the CDR3: TGTGCCAGCACGAGCAGGTCGAACACTGAAGCTTTCTTT.